This T cell receptor (beta chain) is drawn from a study of Ad26.COV2.S vaccination and SARS-CoV-2 variants. Study-level points and caveats: Total T cell responses, in the TCR breadth and depth analyses, may have been underestimated.

This clone was seen ten or more times. Its antigen remains unidentified. This table comes from immunoSEQ multiplex PCR, and its TCRdb copy is limited to in-frame clones, with some not included. In the table there are about 98,000 clones, around 82% of which are singletons. This CDR3 region has 17 residues. The V segment lost 3 bases and the J segment 0 bases; nucleotides outside the gene matches: 9. Germline V gene lookup returns CDR1 GTSNPN and CDR2 SVGIG (reference sequence). The receptor was isolated from a human donor who had recovered from COVID-19. This rearrangement joins TRBV30 to TRBJ1-3; TRBD1 agrees at 9 bases. Sequenced material: peripheral blood, taken after recovery from COVID-19. The CDR3 coding sequence is TGTGCCTGGAGGAGCGGGACAGGGAAATACTCTGGAAACACCATATATTTT. This translates into CAWRSGTGKYSGNTIYF.